This section outlines one T cell receptor beta chain sequence together with its context. V shed 4 bases and J shed 4 bases, with 17 bases lying between them. CDR1 is SEHNR, CDR2 FQNEAQ, per germline (reference sequence). The CDR3 runs 15 residues. TCRdb's table, derived via immunoSEQ multiplex PCR, lists solely in-frame clones and lacks some. The table shows about 75,000 clones, with roughly nine tenths occurring only once. The data belong to a study of T cell changes during pregnancy in multiple sclerosis. This clonotype originated in a female donor in good health, enrolled as a control in a pregnancy study. The V call is TRBV7-9, the J call TRBJ2-7; weak D call: TRBD1 (5 bases). Sample: peripheral blood, taken in the first trimester of pregnancy. CDR3 loop: CASSSPEANRYEQYF. The CDR3 DNA reads TGTGCCAGCAGCTCTCCGGAAGCGAACAGGTACGAGCAGTACTTC.